Below are 12 T cell receptor beta chains sequenced from a single sample in a study of HIV-infected children after antiretroviral therapy interruption. As for treatment: PENTA 11 planned treatment interruption arm or continuous ART arm. Unique molecular identifiers were included in an RNA-based 3' RACE TCR library. TCRdb fed the 3' RACE reads into MiXCR, producing one record per CDR3 protein. The repertoire has about 15,000 distinct CDR3 sequences, around 3.4% of them found once; the top ten carry approximately 34%. The sequences come from CD45RO+ CD8+ T cells from PBMCs, pooled from several time points, collected from a donor given antiretroviral therapy, either interrupted or continuous. This sample's subset: memory CD8+ CD45RO+ CD45RA- T cells. The receptors originated from a pool of human donors with HIV.

This clonotype was detected many times. This chain links TRBV4-2 with TRBJ1-1; possibly TRBD1 for D (6 bases). V shed 6 bases and J shed 5 bases, with 16 bases lying between them. Germline V CDR1 and CDR2: LGHNA, YNFKEQ. The CDR3 is made up of 14 amino acids. The CDR3 coding sequence is TGTGCCAGCAGGCGTATAGGGGGAGAGACTGAAGCTTTCTTT. Amino acids: CASRRIGGETEAFF.

Ten or more counts support this clonotype. The chain joins TRBV4-1 to TRBJ2-1; D is perhaps TRBD1 (6 bases). Trimming took off 4 bases at V and 9 bases at J, with 13 bases between the two ends. CDR1 is MGHRA, CDR2 YSYEKL, per germline. This CDR3 is built from 13 residues. CDR3 residues: CASSLAQGGEQFF. The CDR3 nucleotides read TGCGCCAGCAGCCTCGCCCAAGGGGGTGAGCAGTTCTTC.

In its sample, this clonotype was seen many times. V is TRBV28 and J is TRBJ2-7, with 7 bases aligning to TRBD1. The CDR3 runs to 14 residues. Trimming removed 6 bases from V and 5 bases from J; junction bases left unmatched: 10. The V gene's germline CDR1 is MDHEN and CDR2 SYDVKM. CDR3 region: CASRAGTVVHEQYF. In nucleotides, the CDR3 is TGTGCCAGCAGGGCCGGGACAGTCGTCCACGAGCAGTACTTC.

This clonotype was counted many times. The V call is TRBV13, the J call TRBJ1-2, with 10 bases identical to TRBD1. Trimming removed 3 bases from V and 7 bases from J; junction bases left unmatched: 5. There are 14 residues in the CDR3. Germline assignment: CDR1 PRHDT and CDR2 FYEKMQ (reference sequence). The CDR3 DNA reads TGTGCCAGCAGCTTCGGGACAGGGGAGTTTGGCTACACCTTC. Protein product: CASSFGTGEFGYTF.

This clonotype was picked up a small number of times. This chain links TRBV28 with TRBJ1-4, with a tentative D call TRBD1 (5 bases). The CDR3 extends over 13 amino acids. Per the germline V gene, CDR1 is MDHEN and CDR2 is SYDVKM. V lost 8 bases, J lost 7 bases, and 14 bases lay in between. CDR3 nucleotides: TGTGCCAGCGAGGGGTGGCGGGGTGAAAAACTGTTTTTT. It yields the protein CASEGWRGEKLFF.

This clonotype has a count of ten or more. V and J are TRBV21-1 and TRBJ2-7; the D call in the table, TRBD2, was not verified against the DNA. TRBV21-1 is classified as a pseudogene. This CDR3 is 17 amino acids long. The CDR3 region is CASSKDVAGDPFWEQYF. The CDR3 nucleotides are TGTGCCAGCAGCAAAGATGTAGCGGGGGACCCGTTTTGGGAGCAGTACTTC.

This clonotype has at least ten counts. CDR3 residues: CSARRGYGNTEAFF. The CDR3 DNA reads TGCAGTGCTAGACGGGGGTACGGAAACACTGAAGCTTTCTTT. V and J are TRBV20-1 and TRBJ1-1; possibly TRBD1 for D (5 bases). Germline CDR1 is DFQATT and CDR2 is SNEGSKA (reference sequence). Trimming took 2 bases from V and 2 from J, leaving 12 bases between them. The CDR3 covers 14 residues.

Ten or more counts support this clonotype. The rearrangement links TRBV2 to TRBJ1-5; D not certain. Trimming cost V 0 bases and J 3 bases, with 6 bases left between them. This CDR3 contains 14 residues. CDR1 is SNHLY and CDR2 is FYNNEI in the germline V gene. The CDR3 here is CASSEARPNQPQHF. The CDR3 region has the DNA TGTGCCAGCAGTGAAGCGCGCCCCAATCAGCCCCAGCATTTT. Complete variable domain (other parts from reference TRBV2 and TRBJ1-5): EPEVTQTPSHQVTQMGQEVILRCVPISNHLYFYWYRQILGQKVEFLVSFYNNEISEKSEIFDDQFSVERPDGSNFTLKIRSTKLEDSAMYFCASSEARPNQPQHFGDGTRLSIL.

This clonotype has ten or more counts. The chain uses TRBV12-3 or TRBV12-4 and TRBJ2-2; the match to TRBD2 covers 10 bases. The CDR3 consists of 18 residues. V was pared by 5 bases and J by 7 bases, with 16 bases of the junction left unmatched. For the CDR3, the DNA is TGTGCCAGCAGTCTTGGCCCTCTAGCGGGGGTTTTTGGCGGGGAGCTGTTTTTT. It codes for CASSLGPLAGVFGGELFF.

This clonotype appeared many times. The V call is TRBV2, the J call TRBJ2-1; TRBD1 agrees at 9 bases. After removal of 2 bases from V and 9 bases from J, the junction contained 17 bases not matched to a gene. This CDR3 region has 18 residues. Germline V gives CDR1 SNHLY, CDR2 FYNNEI. The CDR3 sequence is CASSEPPGGQGPGGEQFF. The CDR3 nucleotides read TGTGCCAGCAGTGAACCGCCCGGGGGACAGGGTCCAGGGGGTGAGCAGTTCTTC.

At least ten counts were recorded for this clonotype. The CDR3 reads CASSPTSGGTDTQYF. The CDR3 DNA is TGTGCCAGCAGCCCGACTAGCGGAGGCACAGATACGCAGTATTTT. The chain recombines TRBV6-2 or TRBV6-3 with TRBJ2-3; 9 bases map to TRBD2. With V trimmed by 6 bases and J by 1 base, 5 bases remained unmatched. The length of the CDR3 is 15 residues. In germline, CDR1 is MNHEY, CDR2 SVGEGT.

This clonotype appeared a few times. This chain connects TRBV5-5 to TRBJ1-6; 7 positions match TRBD1. CDR1 is SGHKS and CDR2 is YYEKEE in the germline V gene (reference sequence). V dropped 2 bases and J dropped 7; count of bases not matched to a gene: 15. CDR3 size: 18 residues. The CDR3 region has the DNA TGTGCCAGCAGCTTTCTCCCCCAGGGGGACGCTCTAAATTCACCCCTCCACTTT. Amino acid sequence: CASSFLPQGDALNSPLHF.